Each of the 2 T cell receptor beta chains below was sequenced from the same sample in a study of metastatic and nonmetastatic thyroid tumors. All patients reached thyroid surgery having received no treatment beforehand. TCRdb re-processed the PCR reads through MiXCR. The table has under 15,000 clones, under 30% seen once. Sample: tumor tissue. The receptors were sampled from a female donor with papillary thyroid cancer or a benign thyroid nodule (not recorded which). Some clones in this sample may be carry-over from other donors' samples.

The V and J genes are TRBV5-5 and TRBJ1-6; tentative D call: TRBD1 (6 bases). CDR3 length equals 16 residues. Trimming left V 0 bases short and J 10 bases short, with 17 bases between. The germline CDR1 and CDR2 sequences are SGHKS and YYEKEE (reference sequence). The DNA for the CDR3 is TGTGCCAGCAGCTTGGTAGGGGGGCGAAGTAGGTCACCCCTCCACTTT. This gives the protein CASSLVGGRSRSPLHF.

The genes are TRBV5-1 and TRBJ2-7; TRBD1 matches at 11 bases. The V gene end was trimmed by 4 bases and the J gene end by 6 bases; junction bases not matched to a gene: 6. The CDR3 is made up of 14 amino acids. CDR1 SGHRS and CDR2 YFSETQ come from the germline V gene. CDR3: CASSAGTGGFEQYF. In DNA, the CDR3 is TGCGCCAGCAGCGCCGGGACAGGGGGATTCGAGCAGTACTTC.